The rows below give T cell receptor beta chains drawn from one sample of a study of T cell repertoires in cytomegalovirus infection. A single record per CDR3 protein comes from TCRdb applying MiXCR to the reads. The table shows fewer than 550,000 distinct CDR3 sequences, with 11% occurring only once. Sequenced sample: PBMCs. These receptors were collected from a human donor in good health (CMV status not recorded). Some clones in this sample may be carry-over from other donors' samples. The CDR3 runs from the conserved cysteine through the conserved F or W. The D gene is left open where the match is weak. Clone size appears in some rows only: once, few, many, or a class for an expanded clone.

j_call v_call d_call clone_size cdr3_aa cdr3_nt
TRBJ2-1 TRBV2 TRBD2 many CARAGTRGNEQFF TGTGCCAGAGCCGGGACTAGGGGGAATGAGCAGTTCTTC
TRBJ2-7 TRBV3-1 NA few CASSQDRAGAPYEQYF TGTGCCAGCAGCCAAGATCGCGCAGGGGCCCCCTACGAGCAGTACTTC
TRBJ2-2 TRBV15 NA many CATSITTRTTGELFF TGTGCCACCAGCATTACGACTCGTACGACCGGGGAGCTGTTTTTT
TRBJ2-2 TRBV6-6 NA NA CASRMSELGTGELFF TGTGCCAGCAGGATGTCAGAATTGGGTACCGGGGAGCTGTTTTTT
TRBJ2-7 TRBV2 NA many CASSETRRYEQYF TGTGCCAGCAGTGAAACTAGACGGTACGAGCAGTACTTC
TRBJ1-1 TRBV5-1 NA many CASSLEGSYDTEAFF TGCGCCAGCAGCTTGGAAGGGTCCTACGACACTGAAGCTTTCTTT
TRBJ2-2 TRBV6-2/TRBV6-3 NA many CASSWLIREELFF TGTGCCAGCAGTTGGCTTATTCGGGAGGAGCTGTTTTTT
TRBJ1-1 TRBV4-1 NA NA CASSQVPGIWGGWTEAFF TGCGCCAGCAGCCAAGTGCCGGGCATCTGGGGAGGGTGGACTGAAGCTTTCTTT
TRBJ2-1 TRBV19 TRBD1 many CASSITGTGGGNEQFF TGTGCCAGTAGTATCACCGGGACAGGGGGCGGCAATGAGCAGTTCTTC
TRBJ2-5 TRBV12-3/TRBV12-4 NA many CASSPTTSPETQYF TGTGCCAGCAGTCCGACCACTAGCCCAGAGACCCAGTACTTC
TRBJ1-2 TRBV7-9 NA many CASSFEANYGYTF TGTGCCAGCAGCTTTGAAGCTAACTATGGCTACACCTTC
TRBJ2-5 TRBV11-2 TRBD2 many CASSISGAYQETQYF TGTGCCAGCAGCATTAGCGGGGCGTACCAAGAGACCCAGTACTTC
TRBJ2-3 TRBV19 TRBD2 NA CASSIADSGVADTQYF TGTGCCAGTAGTATAGCCGATAGCGGGGTGGCAGATACGCAGTATTTT
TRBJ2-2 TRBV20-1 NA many CSASWVVGELFF TGCAGTGCATCTTGGGTGGTCGGGGAGCTGTTTTTT
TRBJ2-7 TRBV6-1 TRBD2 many CASSERLAAYEQYF TGTGCCAGCAGTGAGCGACTAGCGGCCTACGAGCAGTACTTC
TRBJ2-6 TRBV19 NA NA CACGTSGANVLTF TGTGCCTGCGGGACTTCTGGGGCCAACGTCCTGACTTTC
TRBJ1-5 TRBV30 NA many CAWSVQGKGNQPQHF TGTGCCTGGAGTGTACAGGGCAAGGGCAATCAGCCCCAGCATTTT
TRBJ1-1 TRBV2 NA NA CASRSRAGTKNTEAFF TGTGCCAGCCGATCCCGGGCAGGGACAAAGAACACTGAAGCTTTCTTT
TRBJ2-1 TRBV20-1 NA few CSARRITDDEQFF TGCAGTGCTAGAAGAATTACAGATGACGAGCAGTTCTTC
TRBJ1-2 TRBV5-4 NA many CASRLGADYGYTF TGTGCCAGCAGACTCGGGGCGGACTATGGCTACACCTTC